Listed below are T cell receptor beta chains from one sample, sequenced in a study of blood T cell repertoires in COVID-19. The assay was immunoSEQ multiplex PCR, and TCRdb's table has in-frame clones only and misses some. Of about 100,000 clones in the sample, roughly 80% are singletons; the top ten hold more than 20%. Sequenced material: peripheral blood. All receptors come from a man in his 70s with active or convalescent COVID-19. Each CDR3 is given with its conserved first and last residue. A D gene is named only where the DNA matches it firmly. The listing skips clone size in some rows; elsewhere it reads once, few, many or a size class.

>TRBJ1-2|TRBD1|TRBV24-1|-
TGTGCCACCAGTGATTCACAGGGGCTGGATGGCTACACCTTC
CATSDSQGLDGYTF
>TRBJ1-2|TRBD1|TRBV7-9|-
TGTGCCAGCAGCTTGACAGGGAATCGGGATGGCTACACCTTC
CASSLTGNRDGYTF
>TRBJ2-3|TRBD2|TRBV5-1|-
TGCGCCAGCAGCTCCCGACTAGCGGGGGGCTTCACAGATACGCAGTATTTT
CASSSRLAGGFTDTQYF
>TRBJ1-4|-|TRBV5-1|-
TGCGCCAGCAGCCCCCCCGGAACAGGCGAAAAACTGTTTTTT
CASSPPGTGEKLFF
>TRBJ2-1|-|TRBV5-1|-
TGCGCCAGCAGCTTGGCCGCTAGATACAATGAGCAGTTCTTC
CASSLAARYNEQFF
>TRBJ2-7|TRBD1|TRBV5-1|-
TGCGCCAGCAGCTCAACAGGGGGCGCGAGGGAGCAGTACTTC
CASSSTGGAREQYF
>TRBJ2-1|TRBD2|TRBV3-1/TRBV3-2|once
TGTGCCAGCAGCCAGGGACTAGTGGGCTATGAGCAGTTCTTC
CASSQGLVGYEQFF
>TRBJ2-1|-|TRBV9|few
TGTGCCAGCAGCTTCCCCACCCCTCGACCGGCGGGGAATGAGCAGTTCTTC
CASSFPTPRPAGNEQFF
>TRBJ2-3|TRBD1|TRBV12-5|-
TGTGCTAGTGGTTTGTTGGGACAGTGGCCAGATACGCAGTATTTT
CASGLLGQWPDTQYF
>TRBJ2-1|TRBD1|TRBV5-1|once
TGCGCCAGCAGCTTAGGGACAGGGTGGGCGAATGAGCAGTTCTTC
CASSLGTGWANEQFF
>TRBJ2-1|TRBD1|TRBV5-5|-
TGTGCCAGCAGCTTGGATCAGAACAGGGGGATTGAGGTGCAGTTCTTC
CASSLDQNRGIEVQFF
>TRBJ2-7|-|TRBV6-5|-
TGTGCCAGCACAGGGAGGTACGAGCAGTACTTC
CASTGRYEQYF
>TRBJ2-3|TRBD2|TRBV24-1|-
TGTGCCACCAGTGACCAGCGGGAGGGGACAGATACGCAGTATTTT
CATSDQREGTDTQYF
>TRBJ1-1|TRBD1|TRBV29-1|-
TGCAGCGTTGAACTCCCTGGACAGGGGGCGAGTGAAGCTTTCTTT
CSVELPGQGASEAFF
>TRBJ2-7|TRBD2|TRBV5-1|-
TGCCCCCGCCGGGGGCGGGGGGCGGCCGGGCCGAGCTCCTACGAGCAGTACTTC
CPRRGRGAAGPSSYEQYF
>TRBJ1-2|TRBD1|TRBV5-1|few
TGCGCCAGCAGTTACGGAGTACAGGGGAACTATGGCTACACCTTC
CASSYGVQGNYGYTF
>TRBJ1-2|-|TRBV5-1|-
TGCGCCAGCAGCTTGGCCCCCTCGAACGGCTATGGCTACACCTTC
CASSLAPSNGYGYTF
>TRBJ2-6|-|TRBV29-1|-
TGCAGCGTTGAAGGAGGCCCTGGGGCCAACGTCCTGACTTTC
CSVEGGPGANVLTF
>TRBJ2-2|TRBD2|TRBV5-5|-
TGTGCCAGCAGCTTGGGACTAGCGGGGAAAGGGGAGCTGTTTTTT
CASSLGLAGKGELFF
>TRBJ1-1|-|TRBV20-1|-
TGCAGTGCTAGTCGGGGGGGCACTGAAGCTTTCTTT
CSASRGGTEAFF
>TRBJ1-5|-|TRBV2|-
TGTGCCAGCAGTGACTGGGGAGCAGATCAGCCCCAGCATTTT
CASSDWGADQPQHF
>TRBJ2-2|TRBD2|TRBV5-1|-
TGCGCCAGCAGCTCCAATAGCGGGATAACCGGGGAGCTGTTTTTT
CASSSNSGITGELFF
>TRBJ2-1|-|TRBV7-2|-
TGTGCCAGCAGCCCCCAGCGGGTAGGGATCAATGAGCAGTTCTTC
CASSPQRVGINEQFF
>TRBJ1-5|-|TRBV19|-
TGTGCCAGTGAAAACAGGCGGGAGCAGCCCCAGCATTTT
CASENRREQPQHF